The source of this TCR beta chain is a study of T cells in Graves' hyperthyroidism and ophthalmopathy (dated by TCRdb to the late 2010s). For context, the study as a whole: Peripheral blood samples were taken at the time of initial diagnosis, prior to any treatment. An independent validation cohort of around 20 hyperthyroidism patients and approximately 17 patients who later progressed to ophthalmopathy tested prospective prediction of ophthalmopathy. A discovery cohort of about a hundred patients, approximately 45 with Graves' ophthalmopathy and roughly 59 with stable Graves' hyperthyroidism, was used to find distinguishing TCR V-J signatures. Following sampling, methimazole starting at 30 mg daily was given to hyperthyroidism patients, and high-dose intravenous methylprednisolone was given to ophthalmopathy patients. In several Graves' hyperthyroidism patients, the study also compared T-cell repertoires from thyroid tissue with T-cell repertoires from blood. TCR Vbeta CDR3 sequencing of 120 to 150 peripheral blood samples (under 45 ophthalmopathy, 75 to 85 hyperthyroidism and some 17 progressor patients) is reported in the paper. The roughly 99 discovery patients were divided at random into training and test sets in a 7:3 ratio.

What the authors observed across the whole study: A model built on a 13 V-J signature distinguished ophthalmopathy from stable hyperthyroidism, reaching 85% to 90% sensitivity and about 81% specificity in cross-validation and 80%/75% in testing. Blood samples also contained most of the expanded thyroid clonotypes (frequency above 0.001), which suggests that blood repertoires may reflect thyroid immune responses. In validation, the model predicted progression to ophthalmopathy with around 71% sensitivity and approximately 78% specificity, a median of 6.5 months before onset. Sample size was not statistically predetermined, and investigators were not blinded to group allocation.

In the ophthalmopathy patients, disease was moderately to severely active, with a Clinical Activity Score of 3 or more, a NOSPECS grade of 4 or more, and a duration of less than 3 months. Exclusion was applied to patients with uncontrolled infections, other autoimmune diseases, pregnancy or lactation. Diagnoses were established on the basis of clinical symptoms, serum thyroxine and TRAb, thyroid ultrasound, and orbital computed tomography. PBMCs were isolated from 8 to 10 ml of fresh peripheral blood by Ficoll-Paque density gradient centrifugation. Total RNA was extracted with Trizol reagent, and quality was checked on an Agilent 2100 Bioanalyzer. Spanning cysteine to phenylalanine, the CDR3 consists of 16 amino acids. Here the CDR3 DNA is all that survives: 48 bases in frame from base 1. According to the germline V gene, CDR1 reads MNHNS and CDR2 reads SASEGT. The germline V and J ends show losses of 7 bases and 0 bases respectively, and no gene match explains 8 bases of the junction.

This clonotype has at least ten counts. This clone's antigen is unknown. Base quality data are lacking; no much larger clone is found one base away. The TCR beta CDR3 regions were amplified from the RNA transcripts. The TCR CDR3 was subjected to a first round of RT-PCR using the HTBI primer set and the Qiagen OneStep RT-PCR kit. A second multiplex PCR round built the libraries, followed by size selection and purification. The libraries were sequenced on an Illumina HiSeq2000 using paired-end 100 bp reads. The authors' pipeline ran thus. Raw data were processed with SOAPnuke, discarding reads with adapters, uncalled bases, mean Phred below 15, or no exact constant-primer or identifier match. COPE v1.2.5 was used to merge high-quality paired reads, and clonotypes were defined as unique nucleotide sequences. MiTCR v1.1 was used to align the clonotypes against IMGT TRBV, TRBD and TRBJ reference segments. The analysis included only V-J combinations with a frequency above 0.0001, which together covered 99% to 99.2% of the repertoires. A TCS score was defined as the ratio between F50 (clonal expansion) and ExV (chaos), using BLOSUM62-based TCRdist between CDR3 peptides within each V-J. Welch's t-statistics and random forest reduced some 510 V-J features to roughly 13, which were used in a naive Bayes classifier (R e1071). The public reads were reprocessed in TCRdb via fastp at Q25 and MiXCR, keeping in-frame beta chains. Identical CDR3 proteins give one entry, which carries the most common genes and DNA. The V and J calls, along with clone size, are taken from TCRdb and not from the paper's own processing. The table for this sample lists hundreds of thousands of distinct CDR3 sequences; around 26% of them were counted only once. The ten top clones hold under 40% of the sample.

The sequence is built from TRBV6-1 and TRBJ1-5; TRBD1 agrees with 8 junctional bases. The TCR sequence derives from a woman between 35 and 50 years old with Graves' ophthalmopathy. The sequencing input was blood. The DNA is as follows: TGTGCCAGCATCGCCGGACAGGGTGATAGCAATCAGCCCCAGCATTTT. This is translated as CASIAGQGDSNQPQHF.